This TCR beta chain was identified during a study of sequential checkpoint blockade in melanoma. In the study overall: Each arm's sequence ended with maintenance nivolumab. TCRβ was sequenced from DNA of about a hundred pretreatment tumors. After nivolumab or ipilimumab alone, around 20 patients had week-13 rebiopsies. Findings and limits, study-wide: Mutational load did not correlate with tumor T-cell fraction or clonality.

Note on this clone: Its antigen is as yet unknown.

The treatment: randomized to nivolumab then ipilimumab (arm A) or the reverse (arm B). The assay was immunoSEQ multiplex PCR, and TCRdb's table has in-frame clones only and misses some. The sample has roughly 4,500 clones, 24% seen once. The CDR3 covers 17 residues. Germline CDR1 is SGHNT and CDR2 is YENEEA. V shed 0 bases and J 2 bases; nucleotides not matched to a gene: 5. This chain uses TRBV11-3 with TRBJ2-5, with TRBD2 matching 11 bases. The receptor comes from a human donor with melanoma. The input for sequencing was tumor tissue (inferred from file names), taken from a patient given nivolumab and ipilimumab in sequence. CDR3 sequence reads: CASSLDVSGRVQETQYF. The CDR3 nucleotides are TGTGCCAGCAGCTTAGACGTTAGCGGGAGGGTTCAAGAGACCCAGTACTTC.